A single sample is the source of the 16 T cell receptor beta chains below, sequenced in a study of blood T cell repertoires in COVID-19. Sequencing used immunoSEQ multiplex PCR; TCRdb keeps in-frame clones, though not all of them. The sample shows roughly 280,000 clones, around 89% of them seen only once. Sequenced input: PBMCs or T cells enriched from blood (not recorded which). The receptors shown here come from a woman between 45 and 60 years old who had recovered from COVID-19.

This clone was observed a single time. V gene TRBV19 combines with J gene TRBJ1-4; D may be TRBD1 (6 bases). V was trimmed by 5 bases and J by 10 bases, leaving 26 bases between them. CDR1 and CDR2 (germline): LNHDA, SQIVND (reference sequence). This CDR3 region has 17 residues. The CDR3 here is CASSSRDTGYLGRKLFF. Written as DNA, the CDR3 is TGTGCCAGTAGTTCCCGGGACACGGGATACCTTGGGAGAAAACTGTTTTTT.

The J gene is TRBJ1-1, the V gene TRBV30; a possible D gene is TRBD1 (5 bases). The V end was cut by 0 bases, the J end by 8 bases, with 16 bases between. The CDR3 runs to 14 residues. The V gene's germline CDR1 is GTSNPN and CDR2 SVGIG (reference sequence). As DNA, the CDR3 is TGTGCCTGGAGTGTATCCCCGCAGGGTAAAGAAGCTTTCTTT. This sequence encodes CAWSVSPQGKEAFF.

Details on this clone: This sample includes further DNA sequences coding for the same CDR3. V and J are TRBV9 and TRBJ2-7; the match to TRBD2 covers 13 bases. Germline V lookup: CDR1 SGDLS, CDR2 YYNGEE. CDR3 length: 15 residues. The trim removed 4 bases at V and 3 bases at J, leaving 4 bases unmatched. For the CDR3, the DNA is TGTGCCAGCAGCCCTCGGACTAGCGGGAGCTACGAGCAGTACTTC. Protein sequence: CASSPRTSGSYEQYF.

This chain uses TRBV27 with TRBJ2-2; 9 positions agree with TRBD2. The CDR3 extends over 15 amino acids. CDR1 and CDR2 from the germline V gene are MNHEY and SMNVEV (reference sequence). V was pared by 4 bases and J by 4 bases, with 4 bases of the junction left unmatched. The CDR3 coding sequence is TGTGCCAGCAGTTCGGTTAGCGGGAGCACCGGGGAGCTGTTTTTT. Translation: CASSSVSGSTGELFF.

The chain is built from TRBV5-8 and TRBJ2-7; D gene uncertain. Trimming removed 0 bases from V and 3 bases from J, with 7 bases in between. Germline V lookup: CDR1 SGHTS, CDR2 YDEGEE. This CDR3 is built from 13 residues. The CDR3 DNA sequence: TGTGCCAGCAGCTTGGGGCAGATCTACGAGCAGTACTTC. As protein: CASSLGQIYEQYF.

V usage is TRBV12-5 and J usage is TRBJ2-1; 8 bases are shared with TRBD1. The CDR3 consists of 15 residues. Per the germline V gene, CDR1 is LGHNT and CDR2 is FRNRAP. V shed 6 bases, J shed 1 base, and the junction held 5 bases outside the gene matches. As DNA, the CDR3 is TGTGCTAGTGGCGCCGACAGGGGATCCTACAATGAGCAGTTCTTC. Protein product: CASGADRGSYNEQFF.

This sequence joins TRBV7-9 and TRBJ2-1; the match to TRBD1 covers 9 bases. The trim removed 0 bases at V and 7 bases at J, leaving 7 bases unmatched. In germline, CDR1 is SEHNR, CDR2 FQNEAQ (reference sequence). CDR3 length equals 16 residues. CDR3 protein: CASSLAGTGNVNEQFF. CDR3 bases: TGTGCCAGCAGCTTAGCCGGGACAGGGAATGTTAATGAGCAGTTCTTC.

The count of this clone is one. The CDR3 region has the DNA TGTGCCAGCAGCTCCCGGACTAGCGGGAGGGCCAGAGATACGCAGTATTTT. Its translation is CASSSRTSGRARDTQYF. This rearrangement joins TRBV9 to TRBJ2-3; TRBD2 aligns across 15 bases. The germline V gene encodes CDR1 SGDLS and CDR2 YYNGEE. The CDR3 runs 17 residues. Trimming took 4 bases from V and 5 from J; bases not matched to a gene: 8.

This rearrangement joins TRBV30 to TRBJ1-4; no firm D call. The CDR3 totals 14 residues. Trimming took 0 bases from V and 5 from J, leaving 10 bases between them. Germline V CDR1 and CDR2: GTSNPN, SVGIG (reference sequence). CDR3 loop: CAWSVAISNEKLFF. DNA for the CDR3: TGTGCCTGGAGTGTAGCCATCTCAAATGAAAAACTGTTTTTT.

The chain couples TRBV7-2 to TRBJ2-5; 9 bases line up with TRBD1. In germline, CDR1 is SGHTA, CDR2 FQGNSA. This CDR3 region has 14 residues. After removal of 6 bases from V and 4 bases from J, the junction contained 6 bases not matched to a gene. The CDR3 loop reads CASSTGGVGETQYF. CDR3 bases: TGTGCCAGCAGTACAGGGGGCGTGGGAGAGACCCAGTACTTC.

This chain joins TRBV30 and TRBJ1-5; D remains unclear. In germline, CDR1 is GTSNPN, CDR2 SVGIG (reference sequence). This CDR3 comprises 12 residues. The V end was cut by 3 bases, the J end by 4 bases, with 7 bases between. This chain's CDR3 is CAWSGENQPQHF. In DNA, the CDR3 is TGTGCCTGGAGCGGTGAGAATCAGCCCCAGCATTTT.

The chain couples TRBV28 to TRBJ2-3; D gene ambiguous. From germline, CDR1 is MDHEN and CDR2 SYDVKM. The CDR3 extends over 13 amino acids. The ends were cut back, 2 bases at V and 6 bases at J, with 9 bases in the middle. The CDR3 here is CASSLGSEDTQYF. CDR3 coding DNA: TGTGCCAGCAGTTTAGGAAGCGAGGATACGCAGTATTTT.

The CDR3 bases are TGTGCCAGTAAACCGGCACGGGACAAAAGCAATCAGCCCCAGCATTTT. It encodes CASKPARDKSNQPQHF. The rearrangement links TRBV19 to TRBJ1-5; weak D call: TRBD1 (6 bases). CDR1 is LNHDA, CDR2 SQIVND, per germline (reference sequence). The CDR3 contains 16 residues. V was shortened by 7 bases and J by 1 base, with 17 bases between the two germline ends.

This clone was counted a few times. The V and J genes are TRBV6-2 or TRBV6-3 and TRBJ1-5; 9 nucleotides align to TRBD1. The V and J ends lost 6 bases and 2 bases, in that order; junction bases with no gene match: 17. The CDR3 is 19 amino acids. Germline lookup yields CDR1 MNHEY and CDR2 SVGEGT. The CDR3 sequence is CASSPQPHATGGRNQPQHF. DNA of the CDR3: TGTGCCAGCAGCCCGCAACCACACGCCACAGGGGGCCGCAATCAGCCCCAGCATTTT.

The chain is built from TRBV9 and TRBJ2-3; 7 bases are a match to TRBD2. The germline gives CDR1 SGDLS, CDR2 YYNGEE. This CDR3 is 14 amino acids long. With 0 bases clipped from V and 5 bases from J, the junction kept 3 bases outside the gene matches. In DNA, the CDR3 is TGTGCCAGCAGCGTAGGGACTAGGGGAGATACGCAGTATTTT. Protein sequence: CASSVGTRGDTQYF.

The CDR3 nucleotides read TGTGCCAGCAGTTACCGGACAGGTAACACTGAAGCTTTCTTT. Its translation is CASSYRTGNTEAFF. V gene TRBV27 combines with J gene TRBJ1-1; 7 bases line up with TRBD1. Germline V lookup: CDR1 MNHEY, CDR2 SMNVEV (reference sequence). Trimming removed 4 bases from V and 2 bases from J; junction bases left unmatched: 4. This CDR3 region has 14 residues.